This TCR beta chain was identified during a study of radiotherapy plus CTLA-4 blockade in lung cancer. As for the study in general: Disease control reached under 35%, with objective responses in 15% to 20%.

V was clipped by 2 bases and J by 1 base, with 10 bases between them. Per the germline V gene, CDR1 is MNHNY and CDR2 is SVGAGI (reference sequence). This CDR3 has 15 residues. Clones were sequenced by immunoSEQ multiplex PCR, and TCRdb holds only the in-frame ones, with some missing. The table lists around 45,000 clones, around 69% of them singletons. Study outcomes and limitations: Response, reportedly, was best predicted by interferon-beta along with early blood T cell clone dynamics. Subsequent to radiotherapy plus ipilimumab, tumor-derived TCR clones underwent expansion in blood.

Points on this clone: Its antigen is still unknown.

The source was peripheral blood, collected from a patient treated with radiotherapy plus ipilimumab. The clonotype was recovered from a human donor with non-small cell lung cancer who had stable disease on radiotherapy plus ipilimumab. V is TRBV6-6 and J is TRBJ2-3; D tentatively reads TRBD1 or TRBD2 (7 bases each). CDR3 sequence: CASSYSGTGTDTQYF. The CDR3 nucleotides are TGTGCCAGCAGTTACAGCGGGACAGGCACAGATACGCAGTATTTT.